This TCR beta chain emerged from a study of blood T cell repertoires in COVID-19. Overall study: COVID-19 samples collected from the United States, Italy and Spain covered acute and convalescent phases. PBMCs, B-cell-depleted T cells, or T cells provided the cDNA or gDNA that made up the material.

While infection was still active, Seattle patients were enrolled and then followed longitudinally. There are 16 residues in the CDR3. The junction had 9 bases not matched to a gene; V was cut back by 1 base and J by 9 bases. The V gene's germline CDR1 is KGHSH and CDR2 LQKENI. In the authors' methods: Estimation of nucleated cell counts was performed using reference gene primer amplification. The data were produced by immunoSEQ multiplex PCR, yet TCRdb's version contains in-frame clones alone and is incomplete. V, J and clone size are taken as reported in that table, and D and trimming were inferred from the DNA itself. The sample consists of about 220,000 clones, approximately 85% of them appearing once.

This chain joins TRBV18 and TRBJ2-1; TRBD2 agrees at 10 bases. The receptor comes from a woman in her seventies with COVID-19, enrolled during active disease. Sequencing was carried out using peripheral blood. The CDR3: CASSPRSLAGVTEQFF. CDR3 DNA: TGTGCCAGCTCACCACGTTCCCTAGCGGGAGTCACTGAGCAGTTCTTC.